These T cell receptor beta chains were read from a single sample in a study of post-analysis software for immune sequencing data. Via MiXCR, TCRdb re-called the PCR reads, giving one row per CDR3 protein. Of roughly 600,000 distinct CDR3 sequences in the sample, 44% were seen once. The sequenced material came from blood. These receptors all come from a girl between 10 and 17 years old with multiple sclerosis. Each CDR3 is given without its conserved first and last residue. The order of the fields is J gene, CDR3 length, V gene, CDR3 protein.

>TRBJ1-1|12|TRBV29-1
SVELKGVYTEAF
>TRBJ2-5|12|TRBV3-1
ASSQVRGVQTQY
>TRBJ2-7|9|TRBV20-1
SARSGVEQY
>TRBJ2-3|12|TRBV20-1
SAKVPVNTDTQY
>TRBJ1-1|13|TRBV6-6
ASSSRRLRDTEAF
>TRBJ2-7|13|TRBV6-6
ASSTPGTGGLEQY
>TRBJ2-7|12|TRBV7-9
ASSQVGITYEQY
>TRBJ2-3|13|TRBV7-2
ASSLQGGWADTQY
>TRBJ1-1|10|TRBV12-3/TRBV12-4
ASSLLGTEAF
>TRBJ1-1|13|TRBV7-6
ASSSGTGWSTEAF
>TRBJ2-2|13|TRBV27
ASSSWTGDTGELF
>TRBJ2-7|12|TRBV6-6
ASSYSDRRHEQY
>TRBJ1-2|13|TRBV29-1
SVWPSEGANYGYT
>TRBJ2-1|12|TRBV24-1
ATSDDTLYNEQF
>TRBJ1-2|12|TRBV4-1
ASSQEDRVRGYT
>TRBJ2-3|12|TRBV7-9
ASSRRESTDTQY
>TRBJ2-3|14|TRBV5-5
ASSLASAGVVDTQY
>TRBJ2-7|8|TRBV3-1
ASSGPEQY
>TRBJ2-5|12|TRBV28
ASSPREGVETQY
>TRBJ1-1|13|TRBV3-1
ASSQDVRTRTEAF
>TRBJ2-5|13|TRBV12-3/TRBV12-4
ASRRLAGGSETQY
>TRBJ1-1|11|TRBV29-1
SVDTTGNTEAF
>TRBJ2-5|13|TRBV29-1
SVTGTSGVSETQY
>TRBJ2-5|11|TRBV7-3
ASSQMPQETQY
>TRBJ2-7|14|TRBV7-9
ASSPVMREALYEQY
>TRBJ1-2|13|TRBV25-1
ASSESGTILPGYT
>TRBJ1-1|14|TRBV10-3
AISRGQPLMNTEAF
>TRBJ2-5|9|TRBV6-5
ASRYQETQY
>TRBJ2-1|14|TRBV12-3/TRBV12-4
ASSFFPGQGGDEQF
>TRBJ2-5|13|TRBV20-1
SASTSGRAPETQY
>NA|13|TRBV5-1
ASSSGQGMAYEQY
>TRBJ2-1|11|TRBV7-3
ASGSGGYNEQF
>TRBJ2-7|12|TRBV27
ASRAGTGLNEQY
>TRBJ2-3|16|TRBV4-2
ASSRLLAGGIGTDTQY
>NA|13|TRBV11-2
ASSLDGTSRETQY
>TRBJ2-1|12|TRBV5-1
ASSLATAYNEQF
>TRBJ2-7|12|TRBV4-1
ASSPPGQDREQY
>TRBJ2-1|11|TRBV11-3
ASSLVLRGDVF
>TRBJ1-1|11|TRBV7-2
ASSPGGGIEAF
>TRBJ1-2|12|TRBV28
ASSLMAGSYGYT
>TRBJ1-4|13|TRBV12-3/TRBV12-4
ASSLGSGINEKLF
>TRBJ2-2|13|TRBV4-1
ASSLDGTNTGELF
>TRBJ2-5|15|TRBV12-3/TRBV12-4
ASSLVGLAGDAETQY
>TRBJ2-1|14|TRBV5-1
ASSLEAQGGHNEQF
>TRBJ2-1|13|TRBV12-3/TRBV12-4
ASRLGQGARNEQF
>TRBJ2-7|13|TRBV7-8
ASSGTRRSSYEQY
>TRBJ2-3|14|TRBV5-1
ASSLERLAGGDTQY
>TRBJ1-2|13|TRBV12-3/TRBV12-4
ASSSFGQGIRGYT
>TRBJ2-1|14|TRBV4-1
ASSYTPSGGANEQF
>TRBJ2-3|14|TRBV3-1
ASSPGAGVLTDTQY
>TRBJ2-7|11|TRBV7-9
ASSKDRPYEQY
>TRBJ1-2|9|TRBV20-1
SARSTDGYT
>TRBJ2-3|14|TRBV27
ASSSGTGPGTDTQY
>TRBJ2-3|12|TRBV6-1
ASSEPAGTDTQY
>TRBJ1-1|12|TRBV4-1
ASSTPGARTEAF
>TRBJ1-1|13|TRBV4-1
ASSQLGTPNTEAF
>TRBJ1-2|12|TRBV20-1
SASPVPEAYGYT
>TRBJ2-7|12|TRBV5-1
ASSGGQGAYEQY
>TRBJ2-5|11|TRBV2
ASLDGTQETQY
>TRBJ2-1|12|TRBV29-1
SVGQDSLYNEQF